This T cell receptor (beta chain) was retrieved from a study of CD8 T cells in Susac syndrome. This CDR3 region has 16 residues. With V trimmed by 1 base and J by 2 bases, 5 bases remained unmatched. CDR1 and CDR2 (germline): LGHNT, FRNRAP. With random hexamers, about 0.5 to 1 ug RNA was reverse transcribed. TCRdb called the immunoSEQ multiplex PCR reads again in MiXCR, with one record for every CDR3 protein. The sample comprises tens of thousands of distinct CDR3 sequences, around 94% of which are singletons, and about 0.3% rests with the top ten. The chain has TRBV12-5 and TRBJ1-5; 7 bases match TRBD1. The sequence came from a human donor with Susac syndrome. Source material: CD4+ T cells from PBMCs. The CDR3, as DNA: TGTGCTAGTGGTTTGGGACAGGGAGGGGGCAATCAGCCCCAGCATTTT. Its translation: CASGLGQGGGNQPQHF. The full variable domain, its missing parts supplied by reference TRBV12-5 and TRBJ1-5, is DARVTQTPRHKVTEMGQEVTMRCQPILGHNTVFWYRQTMMQGLELLAYFRNRAPLDDSGMPKDRFSAEMPDATLATLKIQPSEPRDSAVYFCASGLGQGGGNQPQHFGDGTRLSIL.